These 30 T cell receptor beta chains were sequenced from one sample in a study of early T cells in non-severe SARS-CoV-2 infection. TCRdb re-called the 5' RACE reads through MiXCR, storing one row per CDR3 protein. Seen here are some 32,000 distinct CDR3 sequences, approximately 7% observed once, and the top ten hold 30% to 45%. The sample was whole blood. The receptor set was obtained from an adult who was a healthcare worker with PCR-confirmed SARS-CoV-2 infection or an uninfected control (not recorded which).

At least ten counts were recorded for this clonotype. V is TRBV5-5 and J is TRBJ2-7; a weak D match, TRBD1 (5 bases). Germline CDR1 is SGHKS and CDR2 is YYEKEE (reference sequence). The length of the CDR3 is 15 residues. The V end lost 0 bases, the J end lost 3 bases, and 13 bases lay between the germline ends. The CDR3 sequence is CASSLGGQGIYEQYF. The CDR3 DNA is TGTGCCAGCAGCTTGGGGGGCCAGGGAATCTACGAGCAGTACTTC.

Ten or more counts support this clonotype. The chain is built from TRBV7-9 and TRBJ2-7; no definite D call. Trimming took 1 base from V and 3 from J, leaving 10 bases between them. Looked up from germline, CDR1 is SEHNR and CDR2 is FQNEAQ (reference sequence). CDR3 length: 14 amino acids. The CDR3 nucleotides are TGTGCCAGCAGCTTAGTGCCAGGACGCTACGAGCAGTACTTC. Translated, it gives CASSLVPGRYEQYF.

This clonotype was detected only a few times. The chain combines TRBV2 with TRBJ2-7; D possibly corresponds to TRBD1 (6 bases). V gave up 7 bases and J gave up 4 bases, with 14 bases separating them. CDR1 is SNHLY, CDR2 FYNNEI, per germline. The CDR3 spans 13 residues. CDR3 sequence (DNA): TGTGCCAGCACCCTGGGGGCTGGTTACGAGCAGTACTTC. This encodes CASTLGAGYEQYF.

This clonotype was seen at least ten times. V is TRBV5-5 and J is TRBJ2-1; 12 positions agree with TRBD2. V was pared by 0 bases and J by 6 bases, with 7 bases of the junction left unmatched. The CDR3 runs to 17 residues. In germline, CDR1 is SGHKS, CDR2 YYEKEE (reference sequence). The CDR3 bases are TGTGCCAGCAGCTTGGGAGGGTCGACTAGCGGGAGCAATGAGCAGTTCTTC. It translates to CASSLGGSTSGSNEQFF.

This clonotype has at least ten counts. The chain is built from TRBV11-3 and TRBJ2-3; D may correspond to TRBD1 or TRBD2 (5 bases each). Per the germline V gene, CDR1 is SGHNT and CDR2 is YENEEA. This CDR3 comprises 14 residues. Trimming removed 5 bases from V and 0 bases from J, with 9 bases in between. The CDR3 region has the DNA TGTGCCAGCAGCCCGGGGCCTAGCACAGATACGCAGTATTTT. It specifies CASSPGPSTDTQYF.

This clonotype showed up many times. The chain is built from TRBV28 and TRBJ2-1; TRBD2 matches at 8 bases. V lost 4 bases to trimming and J lost 13 bases; unmatched junction nucleotides: 6. Per germline, CDR1 MDHEN and CDR2 SYDVKM. The CDR3 has 12 residues. The CDR3 nucleotides read TGTGCCAGCAGTTCTTCACTAGCGGTACAGTTCTTC. Encoded protein: CASSSSLAVQFF.

This clonotype was counted ten times or more. The gene calls are TRBV7-6 and TRBJ2-1, with 8 bases lining up with TRBD2. This CDR3 is 15 amino acids long. J was trimmed by 7 bases and V by 1 base; bases with no gene match: 6. Per the germline V gene, CDR1 is SGHVS and CDR2 is FNYEAQ. This chain's CDR3 is CASSLEGGGPNEQFF. Here the CDR3 DNA reads TGTGCCAGCAGCTTAGAAGGCGGGGGGCCGAATGAGCAGTTCTTC.

V and J are TRBV15 and TRBJ2-1, with D possibly matching TRBD1 (6 bases). The CDR3 loop spans 15 amino acids. The ends were cut back, 0 bases at V and 9 bases at J, with 15 bases in the middle. Germline V gives CDR1 LNHNV, CDR2 YYDKDF (reference sequence). The CDR3 nucleotides are TGTGCCACCAGCAGAGATCCCTCAGGGGTTCGTGAGCAGTTCTTC. It encodes CATSRDPSGVREQFF.

CDR3 sequence (DNA): TGTGCCAGTAGTAGGGTGGGGAGCACAGATACGCAGTATTTT. Amino acid sequence: CASSRVGSTDTQYF. The chain links TRBV19 to TRBJ2-3; D is unclear. CDR3 size: 14 residues. CDR1 LNHDA and CDR2 SQIVND come from the germline V gene (reference sequence). Trimming stripped 4 bases from V and 0 bases from J, with 8 bases between. Combining the CDR3 with reference TRBV19 and TRBJ2-3 gives the whole variable domain DGGITQSPKYLFRKEGQNVTLSCEQNLNHDAMYWYRQDPGQGLRLIYYSQIVNDFQKGDIAEGYSVSREKKESFPLTVTSAQKNPTAFYLCASSRVGSTDTQYFGPGTRLTVL.

This clonotype showed up just a few times. The chain joins TRBV28 to TRBJ2-3, with 9 bases lining up with TRBD2. This CDR3 is built from 15 residues. Germline assignment: CDR1 MDHEN and CDR2 SYDVKM. V gave up 3 bases and J gave up 2 bases; unmatched junction bases: 3. The CDR3 DNA is TGTGCCAGCAGTTTCCTAGCGGGACTCACAGATACGCAGTATTTT. As protein: CASSFLAGLTDTQYF.

Details on this clonotype: A much larger clonotype is one base distant, so this may be a read error. It is likely a read error, because the conserved phenylalanine at the end of the CDR3 is missing. The chain carries TRBV7-3 and TRBJ2-3; a weak D match, TRBD2 (6 bases). The V end was cut by 2 bases, the J end by 1 base, with 7 bases between. CDR3 length: 14 amino acids. Germline loops: CDR1 SGHTA, CDR2 FQGTGA. Here the CDR3 reads CASSLGTRTDTQYY. CDR3 in DNA: TGTGCCAGCAGCTTAGGGACTCGCACAGATACGCAGTATTAT.

In this sample, this clonotype turned up many times. The CDR3 region is CASSTSRDTQYF. The CDR3 nucleotides are TGTGCCAGCAGCACCTCTAGAGATACGCAGTATTTT. The J gene is TRBJ2-3, the V gene TRBV7-9; D call uncertain. Germline lookup yields CDR1 SEHNR and CDR2 FQNEAQ (reference sequence). CDR3 length equals 12 residues. V was clipped by 5 bases and J by 5 bases, with 8 bases between them.

About this clonotype: A much larger clone lies one base from this, so it may be a read error. The rearrangement links TRBV7-2 to TRBJ2-7, with a tentative D call TRBD1 (6 bases). The CDR3 is made up of 15 amino acids. Germline CDR1 SGHTA, CDR2 FQGNSA. This chain's CDR3 is CANSFQGQPTYEQYF. Here the CDR3 DNA reads TGTGCCAACAGCTTTCAGGGGCAGCCGACCTACGAGCAGTACTTC.

This clonotype was seen ten or more times. CDR3 loop: CASSLVPQPQHF. DNA of the CDR3: TGTGCCAGCAGTTTGGTGCCACAGCCCCAGCATTTT. The chain combines TRBV12-3 or TRBV12-4 with TRBJ1-5; D remains unclear. V was clipped by 3 bases and J by 7 bases, with 7 bases between them. The CDR3 runs 12 residues.

The rearrangement links TRBV7-2 to TRBJ1-2; the D is unclear. Germline V gives CDR1 SGHTA, CDR2 FQGNSA. The length of the CDR3 is 13 residues. Trimming left V 2 bases short and J 4 bases short, with 8 bases between. The CDR3 region is CASSLQETYGYTF. In DNA form, the CDR3 reads TGTGCCAGCAGCTTACAGGAGACCTATGGCTACACCTTC.

This clonotype was counted ten times or more. CDR3 coding DNA: TGTGCCACCGGACAGGGATACAATGAGCAGTTCTTC. Protein product: CATGQGYNEQFF. The V gene is TRBV15, the J gene TRBJ2-1, with 8 bases fitting TRBD1. CDR1 is LNHNV, CDR2 YYDKDF, per germline (reference sequence). CDR3 length: 12 amino acids. The V gene end was trimmed by 8 bases and the J gene end by 4 bases; junction bases not matched to a gene: 1.

This clonotype was seen many times. The rearrangement joins TRBV5-1 to TRBJ2-2; 13 bases fit TRBD2. The length of the CDR3 is 19 residues. The germline CDR1 and CDR2 sequences are SGHRS and YFSETQ. With V trimmed by 3 bases and J by 0 bases, 8 bases remained unmatched. For the CDR3, the DNA is TGCGCCAGCAGCTGGACCCTGACTAGCGGGAGGACGAACACCGGGGAGCTGTTTTTT. It specifies CASSWTLTSGRTNTGELFF.

This clonotype was picked up many times. The chain couples TRBV20-1 to TRBJ1-6; 8 bases align to TRBD1. Germline CDR1 is DFQATT and CDR2 is SNEGSKA (reference sequence). This CDR3 has 17 residues. The V and J ends lost 0 bases and 2 bases, in that order; junction bases with no gene match: 6. CDR3 coding DNA: TGCAGTGCTAGAGAGACAGGGGTTTCGACCTATAATTCACCCCTCCACTTT. This codes for CSARETGVSTYNSPLHF.

This clonotype showed up just a few times. The genes are TRBV7-6 and TRBJ2-5, with D unclear. This CDR3 contains 13 residues. In germline, CDR1 is SGHVS, CDR2 FNYEAQ. V gave up 0 bases and J gave up 2 bases, with 4 bases separating them. Written as DNA, the CDR3 is TGTGCCAGCAGCTTAGCGATACAAGAGACCCAGTACTTC. Encoded protein: CASSLAIQETQYF. Looking up the rest from reference TRBV7-6 and TRBJ2-5 gives the full variable domain: GAGVSQSPRYKVTKRGQDVALRCDPISGHVSLYWYRQALGQGPEFLTYFNYEAQQDKSGLPNDRFSAERPEGSISTLTIQRTEQRDSAMYRCASSLAIQETQYFGPGTRLLVL.

The V and J genes are TRBV28 and TRBJ2-7; 7 bases line up with TRBD2. Germline-derived CDR1 and CDR2 are MDHEN and SYDVKM. The V and J ends lost 2 bases and 0 bases, in that order; junction bases with no gene match: 4. The CDR3 spans 15 residues. Here the CDR3 DNA reads TGTGCCAGCAGTTTAGTCGGCGGGGGCTCCTACGAGCAGTACTTC. Protein: CASSLVGGGSYEQYF.

There are many counts of this clonotype. The rearrangement joins TRBV11-2 to TRBJ1-3; D unclear. V was trimmed by 5 bases and J by 0 bases, leaving 11 bases between them. The length of the CDR3 is 15 residues. The V gene's germline CDR1 is SGHAT and CDR2 FQNNGV. CDR3 bases: TGTGCCAGCAGCCGACGTCTAAGCTCTGGAAACACCATATATTTT. Translating it yields CASSRRLSSGNTIYF.

This clonotype was counted between two and nine times. This CDR3 is CASSWGREGTQYF. The DNA for the CDR3 is TGTGCCAGCAGTTGGGGACGGGAAGGGACCCAGTACTTC. The chain links TRBV6-6 to TRBJ2-5; D tentatively reads TRBD1 or TRBD2 (5 bases each). CDR3 size: 13 residues. Germline-derived CDR1 and CDR2 are MNHNY and SVGAGI (reference sequence). Trimming took 4 bases from V and 7 from J, leaving 13 bases between them.

This clonotype was seen at least ten times. The chain carries TRBV5-1 and TRBJ1-2, with TRBD1 matching 8 bases. V was pared by 0 bases and J by 7 bases, with 5 bases of the junction left unmatched. The CDR3 is made up of 14 amino acids. Germline V gene lookup returns CDR1 SGHRS and CDR2 YFSETQ. CDR3 loop: CASSLGGTGSGYTF. The DNA for the CDR3 is TGCGCCAGCAGCTTGGGAGGGACAGGCTCTGGCTACACCTTC.

About this clonotype itself: A much larger clone is a single base away; this may be a read error. Since no conserved phenylalanine or tryptophan closes the CDR3, a read error is the likely cause. The V call is TRBV6-5, the J call TRBJ1-2, with TRBD1 as a possible D gene (6 bases). Trimming removed 4 bases at V and 1 base at J, with 16 bases between. CDR3 length equals 16 residues. CDR1 and CDR2 (germline): MNHEY, SVGAGI. The DNA of the CDR3 is TGTGCCAGCAGTTCCCTCCACCGACAGGTTAACTATGGCTACACCTAC. It is translated as CASSSLHRQVNYGYTY.

The gene calls are TRBV4-3 and TRBJ1-1; tentative D call: TRBD1 (5 bases). With 4 bases removed from V and 4 bases from J, the gap between germline ends came to 16 bases. CDR1 LGHNA and CDR2 YSLEER come from the germline V gene. The CDR3 length is 15 residues. CDR3 loop: CASSPGRPRGTEAFF. The CDR3 coding sequence is TGCGCCAGCAGCCCCGGACGGCCTAGGGGCACTGAAGCTTTCTTT.

This clonotype was recorded at least ten times. The chain recombines TRBV6-2 or TRBV6-3 with TRBJ2-4; no clear D. The CDR3 runs 15 residues. Trimming left V 4 bases short and J 3 bases short, with 13 bases between. CDR1 is MNHEY and CDR2 is SVGEGT in the germline V gene. This CDR3 reads CASSSPRYGKNIQYF. The CDR3 DNA reads TGTGCCAGCAGTTCCCCAAGATACGGCAAAAACATTCAGTACTTC.

There are many counts of this clonotype. The chain couples TRBV5-1 to TRBJ2-1; TRBD2 agrees at 9 bases. The trim removed 4 bases at V and 4 bases at J, leaving 9 bases unmatched. The V gene's germline CDR1 is SGHRS and CDR2 YFSETQ. The CDR3 loop spans 16 amino acids. The CDR3 DNA is TGCGCCAGCAGCCGATCCGGGACTAGCAAATACAATGAGCAGTTCTTC. This encodes CASSRSGTSKYNEQFF.

This clonotype was seen ten or more times. The V gene is TRBV6-2 or TRBV6-3, the J gene TRBJ2-2; no clear D gene. The CDR3 runs to 15 residues. Trimming removed 7 bases from V and 3 bases from J, with 15 bases in between. Germline V gives CDR1 MNHEY, CDR2 SVGEGT. The CDR3 region has the DNA TGTGCCAGCACCACACCTCACTCCTACACCGGGGAGCTGTTTTTT. Translation: CASTTPHSYTGELFF.

The table lists this clonotype with many counts. The V call is TRBV20-1, the J call TRBJ1-5; D is possibly TRBD1 (6 bases). V was trimmed by 5 bases and J by 3 bases, leaving 11 bases between them. Germline V gene sequence: CDR1 DFQATT, CDR2 SNEGSKA (reference sequence). CDR3 length equals 13 residues. CDR3 nucleotide sequence: TGCAGTGCTCAGGACAGTTCCAATCAGCCCCAGCATTTT. Translated: CSAQDSSNQPQHF.

This clonotype was counted at least ten times. The rearrangement joins TRBV7-6 to TRBJ2-1; D not certain. Germline V gene data show CDR1 as SGHVS and CDR2 as FNYEAQ. There are 13 residues in the CDR3. V dropped 1 base and J dropped 5 bases, with 6 bases sitting between them. The CDR3 protein is CASSLGEDNEQFF. The CDR3 nucleotides are TGTGCCAGCAGCTTAGGAGAGGACAATGAGCAGTTCTTC.